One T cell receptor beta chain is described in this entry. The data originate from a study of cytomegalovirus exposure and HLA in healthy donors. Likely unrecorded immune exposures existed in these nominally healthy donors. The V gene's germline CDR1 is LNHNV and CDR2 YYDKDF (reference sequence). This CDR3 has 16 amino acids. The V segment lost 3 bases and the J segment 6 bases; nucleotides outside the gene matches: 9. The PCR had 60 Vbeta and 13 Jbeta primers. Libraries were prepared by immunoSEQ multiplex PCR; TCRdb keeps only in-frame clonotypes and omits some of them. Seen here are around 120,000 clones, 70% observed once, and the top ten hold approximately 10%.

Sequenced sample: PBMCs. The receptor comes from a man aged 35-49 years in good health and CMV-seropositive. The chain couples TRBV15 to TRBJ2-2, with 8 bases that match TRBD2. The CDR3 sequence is CATSREPGLEAGELFF. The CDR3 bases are TGTGCCACCAGCAGGGAGCCGGGACTAGAGGCCGGGGAGCTGTTTTTT.